The 15 T cell receptor beta chains below all came from one sample that was sequenced in a study of vaccination effects on CD4 cells after COVID-19. What these receptors recognize is not known. The data were produced by immunoSEQ multiplex PCR, yet TCRdb's version contains in-frame clones alone and is incomplete. The data contain about 32,000 clones, 55% to 75% of them singletons. Sequencing was preceded by expansion of antigen-specific CD4+ T cells with viral peptide pools in the ViraFEST assay. The authors isolated CD4+ T cells after around nine days of culture. Participants completed two doses of the BNT162b2 or mRNA-1273 vaccine. The specimen comprised CD4+ T cells from PBMCs cultured with HCoV-229E spike peptides, sampled after COVID-19 vaccination. These receptors all come from a human donor who received a COVID-19 vaccine.

The CDR3 nucleotides are TGCGCCAGCAGCGACAACTATGGCTACACCTTC. Its protein product is CASSDNYGYTF. The gene calls are TRBV5-1 and TRBJ1-2; D is undetermined. Germline CDR1 SGHRS, CDR2 YFSETQ. The CDR3 is made up of 11 amino acids. With 4 bases removed from V and 2 bases from J, the gap between germline ends came to 3 bases.

The chain links TRBV18 to TRBJ2-4; D not resolved. This CDR3 contains 16 residues. Trimming cost V 2 bases and J 2 bases, with 13 bases left between them. Germline CDR1 reads KGHSH; CDR2 reads LQKENI. The CDR3: CASSPSQAASKNIQYF. CDR3 coding DNA: TGTGCCAGCTCACCAAGTCAGGCCGCGTCCAAAAACATTCAGTACTTC.

The rearrangement links TRBV5-5 to TRBJ2-5; D might be TRBD1 or TRBD2, each matching 5 bases. CDR3 length: 14 residues. V lost 1 base and J lost 5, with 12 bases in between. Germline V CDR1 and CDR2: SGHKS, YYEKEE (reference sequence). The chain's CDR3 is CASSLLSGTETQYF. The DNA for the CDR3 is TGTGCCAGCAGCTTGTTATCAGGGACGGAGACCCAGTACTTC.

The V gene is TRBV3-1 (or the pseudogene TRBV3-2), the J gene TRBJ2-7; 11 nucleotides line up with TRBD2. V dropped 5 bases and J dropped 5; count of bases not matched to a gene: 5. Germline values: CDR1 LGHDT, CDR2 YNNKEL (reference sequence). The CDR3 length is 14 residues. The CDR3 loop is CASSRLAGIHEQYF. CDR3 nucleotide sequence: TGTGCCAGCAGCAGACTAGCGGGAATTCACGAGCAGTACTTC.

This chain links TRBV2 with TRBJ1-2; unclear D gene. CDR1 is SNHLY, CDR2 FYNNEI, per germline. V was cut by 4 bases and J by 8 bases, with 20 bases left in between. The CDR3 is 15 residues long. The CDR3 nucleotides read TGTGCCAGCAGTGCTCGTTGGTCTGGACTAGGGGGCTACACCTTC. Its translation: CASSARWSGLGGYTF.

J is TRBJ1-4 and V is TRBV5-1; D is undetermined. V gave up 0 bases and J gave up 6 bases, with 12 bases separating them. CDR1 is SGHRS and CDR2 is YFSETQ in the germline V gene. The CDR3 covers 15 residues. The CDR3 sequence is CASSLGRPGHEKLFF. CDR3 coding DNA: TGCGCCAGCAGCTTGGGTCGTCCCGGGCATGAAAAACTGTTTTTT.

The V and J genes are TRBV6-6 and TRBJ2-7; weak D call: TRBD2 (5 bases). This CDR3 is 14 amino acids long. Per the germline V gene, CDR1 is MNHNY and CDR2 is SVGAGI (reference sequence). Trimming left V 0 bases short and J 2 bases short, with 8 bases between. CDR3 nucleotides: TGTGCCAGCAGTTACTCTGCGGAGGCCTACGAGCAGTACTTC. Amino acids: CASSYSAEAYEQYF.

The V gene is TRBV19, the J gene TRBJ2-1; perhaps TRBD2 as D (6 bases). The CDR3 length is 15 residues. Between the trimmed V and J ends, which lost 7 bases and 1 base, there was a span of 14 bases. In germline, CDR1 is LNHDA, CDR2 SQIVND (reference sequence). CDR3 region: CASIPGELSYNEQFF. The CDR3 coding sequence is TGTGCCAGTATCCCGGGGGAGCTTTCCTACAATGAGCAGTTCTTC.

CDR3 coding DNA: TGTGCCAGCAGTGAAGTTCGCCTAGCGGGAGCCGAGCAGTACTTC. Translating it yields CASSEVRLAGAEQYF. The chain joins TRBV6-1 to TRBJ2-7; TRBD2 matches at 10 bases. Per the germline V gene, CDR1 is MNHNS and CDR2 is SASEGT. The CDR3 runs 15 residues. Germline trimming cut 1 base from V and 6 bases from J; bases unmatched to any gene: 6.

The rearrangement links TRBV5-6 to TRBJ1-4, with no clear D. This CDR3 is built from 14 residues. V lost 4 bases and J lost 7, with 14 bases in between. CDR1 is SGHDT and CDR2 is YYEEEE in the germline V gene. The CDR3 sequence: CASSAPPLGEKLFF. The CDR3 DNA follows: TGTGCCAGCAGCGCCCCCCCCCTGGGTGAAAAACTGTTTTTT.

This chain joins TRBV3-1 (or the pseudogene TRBV3-2) and TRBJ2-3, with D uncertain. The CDR3 contains 11 residues. The germline V gene encodes CDR1 LGHDT and CDR2 YNNKEL (reference sequence). V was pared by 4 bases and J by 7 bases, with 6 bases between. The CDR3 reads CASSRSYTQYF. DNA of the CDR3: TGTGCCAGCAGCCGAAGTTATACGCAGTATTTT.

The chain combines TRBV6-5 with TRBJ2-7; 12 bases align to TRBD1. CDR1 is MNHEY and CDR2 is SVGAGI in the germline V gene. With V trimmed by 1 base and J by 5 bases, 6 bases remained unmatched. This CDR3 is 16 amino acids long. CDR3 in DNA: TGTGCCAGCAGTTACTACGGCGGGACAGGGGGCCACGAGCAGTACTTC. Its protein is CASSYYGGTGGHEQYF.

The rearrangement uses TRBV6-5 and TRBJ1-2; D possibly corresponds to TRBD1 (5 bases). The CDR3 covers 16 residues. Trimming stripped 2 bases from V and 10 bases from J, with 23 bases between. Germline V gene data show CDR1 as MNHEY and CDR2 as SVGAGI. The chain's CDR3 is CASSYTGTEPVMVYTF. In nucleotides, the CDR3 is TGTGCCAGCAGTTACACCGGGACGGAACCCGTTATGGTCTACACCTTC.

This clone was detected only a few times. The chain has TRBV27 and TRBJ2-7; TRBD1 matches at 8 bases. The CDR3 contains 14 residues. V lost 2 bases to trimming and J lost 2 bases; unmatched junction nucleotides: 2. CDR1 and CDR2 (germline): MNHEY, SMNVEV (reference sequence). The CDR3: CASSLGTGPYEQYF. The CDR3 DNA is TGTGCCAGCAGTTTAGGGACAGGACCCTACGAGCAGTACTTC.

V gene TRBV7-9 combines with J gene TRBJ2-3; no definite D call. Germline-derived CDR1 and CDR2 are SEHNR and FQNEAQ (reference sequence). The V end lost 5 bases, the J end lost 2 bases, and 17 bases lay between the germline ends. CDR3 size: 16 residues. Here the CDR3 DNA reads TGTGCCAGCAGCCTACGAGACACCTTAGTCACAGATACGCAGTATTTT. Translated: CASSLRDTLVTDTQYF.